The T cell receptor beta chain described here comes from a study of immune heterogeneity within non-small cell lung tumors. Amplification of TCR beta CDR3 was performed by multiplex PCR with 32 V and 13 J primers. A single record per CDR3 protein comes from TCRdb applying MiXCR to the multiplex PCR reads. This table has some 4,400 distinct CDR3 sequences, less than 40% appearing once. Trimming left V 7 bases short and J 3 bases short, with 18 bases between. The CDR3 extends over 15 amino acids. Per germline, CDR1 SGHTA and CDR2 FQGTGA. For each sample, template was around 600 ng of bulk tumor genomic DNA. During surgery, several far-apart biopsies were obtained from every primary tumor. The study enrolled patients with untreated, newly diagnosed non-small cell lung cancer who underwent curative surgery.

Sequenced sample: lung tumor tissue. This TCR came from a woman aged 45-65 years with non-small cell lung cancer. V and J are TRBV7-3 and TRBJ2-5, with D uncertain. The CDR3 region is CASIPPAAREETQYF. The DNA of the CDR3 is TGTGCCAGCATCCCTCCGGCGGCTCGGGAAGAGACCCAGTACTTC.